This is a list of T cell receptor beta chains from one sample in a study of blood T cells in healthy people across ages. TCRdb re-analysed the 5' RACE reads in MiXCR, keeping a single row per CDR3 protein. This sample has 600,000 or so distinct CDR3 sequences, with roughly 21% found just once. Sequences were obtained from blood. The origin of the receptors is a man in his sixties or seventies in good health. The CDR3 runs from the conserved cysteine through the conserved F or W. A D gene is named only where the DNA matches it firmly. Clone size is not always given. Where it is, it says once, few, many or a class for expanded clones.

j_gene	abundance	d_gene	v_gene	CDR3nt	CDR3aa
TRBJ2-6	many	-	TRBV5-1	TGCGCCAGCAGCTTGGGGGCCTCTGGGGCCAACGTCCTGACTTTC	CASSLGASGANVLTF
TRBJ2-5	many	TRBD2	TRBV7-2	TGTGCCAGCAGCTTAGTCCTACCACTGACCCGACTAAGCGGGAGCCAAGAGACCCAGTACTTC	CASSLVLPLTRLSGSQETQYF
TRBJ2-3	-	-	TRBV7-2	TGTGCCAGCAGCTTAGCTAGGCCTGGCACAGATACGCAGTATTTT	CASSLARPGTDTQYF
TRBJ2-1	-	-	TRBV7-9	TGTGCCAGCAGCTTAGGTCTAGCGCGCTACAATGAGCAGTTCTTC	CASSLGLARYNEQFF
TRBJ2-5	-	TRBD1	TRBV7-2	TGTGCCAGCAGCTTAGCGGGAGAGGGGGCGGAGACCCAGTACTTC	CASSLAGEGAETQYF
TRBJ1-5	many	-	TRBV5-1	TGCGCCAGCAGCTTGGAGGGTGCGGGCAATCAGCCCCAGCATTTT	CASSLEGAGNQPQHF
TRBJ2-7	-	-	TRBV6-5	TGTGCCAGCAGTTACTCGGATTCGACTTACGAGCAGTACTTC	CASSYSDSTYEQYF
TRBJ2-3	-	-	TRBV20-1	TGCAGTGCTAGGGCAAATCGGGACTCGTCCCCCACAGATACGCAGTATTTT	CSARANRDSSPTDTQYF
TRBJ2-1	few	-	TRBV12-5	TGTGCTAGTGGTTTGGAATACAATGAGCAGTTCTTC	CASGLEYNEQFF
TRBJ2-7	-	-	TRBV7-9	TGTGCCAGCAGCTTAGATAGGATCCACGAGCAGTACTTC	CASSLDRIHEQYF
TRBJ1-1	few	-	TRBV3-1	TGTGCCAGCAGCCAAGCGACGGTGAACACTGAAGCTTTCTTT	CASSQATVNTEAFF
TRBJ2-3	-	TRBD2	TRBV7-3	TGTGCCAGCAGCTCACTAGCGGGAGGTCACACAGATACGCAGTATTTT	CASSSLAGGHTDTQYF
TRBJ1-1	-	TRBD1	TRBV12-3/TRBV12-4	TGTGCCAGCAGTACAGGGGGCCGGAAGAACACTGAAGCTTTCTTT	CASSTGGRKNTEAFF
TRBJ1-1	-	TRBD1	TRBV30	TGTGCCTGGGCCAGACAGGGGGGAACTGAAGCTTTCTTT	CAWARQGGTEAFF
TRBJ2-7	many	TRBD2	TRBV20-1	TGCAGTGCTAGAGACCCAGGACTAGCGATTGCCTACGAGCAGTACTTC	CSARDPGLAIAYEQYF
TRBJ2-5	few	-	TRBV7-6	TGTGCCAGCAGCCGTAACAGGATCCAGGAGACCCAGTACTTC	CASSRNRIQETQYF
TRBJ2-1	few	TRBD2	TRBV20-1	TGCAGTGCGGGGACTAGCGGGAAAGTCCCCAATGAGCAGTTCTTC	CSAGTSGKVPNEQFF
TRBJ2-7	-	-	TRBV7-9	TGTGCCAGCAGCTTAGTGGGACGGCCAAACTACGAGCAGTACTTC	CASSLVGRPNYEQYF
TRBJ2-5	few	-	TRBV2	TGTGCCAGCAGTGAGCAGCATACTCAAGAGACCCAGTACTTC	CASSEQHTQETQYF
TRBJ2-7	-	TRBD1	TRBV20-1	TGCAGTGCGAAACAGGGGAACGAGCAGTACTTC	CSAKQGNEQYF
TRBJ2-3	-	TRBD1	TRBV14	TGTGCCAGCAGCCCCCCCGGACAGGGGGCGACAGATACGCAGTATTTT	CASSPPGQGATDTQYF
TRBJ2-7	-	TRBD1	TRBV7-9	TGTGCCAGCAGTGAGGACAGGGCCTCCTCCTACGAGCAGTACTTC	CASSEDRASSYEQYF
TRBJ2-1	few	-	TRBV5-6	TGTGCCAGCAGCCCCGGGGTTAAGAACAATGAGCAGTTCTTC	CASSPGVKNNEQFF
TRBJ1-6	-	-	TRBV3-1	TGTGCCAGCAGCCAAGATGGGGCAGGACCCCTCCACTTT	CASSQDGAGPLHF
TRBJ1-2	once	-	TRBV12-3/TRBV12-4	TGTGCCAGCAGTACCGGACCGAGTAGAAGTTATGGCTACACCTTC	CASSTGPSRSYGYTF
TRBJ2-5	-	-	TRBV12-3/TRBV12-4	TGTGCCAGCAGTTTATTGGACGGAAAGCAGTACTTC	CASSLLDGKQYF
TRBJ2-7	-	-	TRBV27	TGTGCCAGCAGTCTGACAGCCACGGGGGACTACGAGCAGTACTTC	CASSLTATGDYEQYF
TRBJ2-1	-	TRBD2	TRBV24-1	TGTGCCACCAGTGAAACCGGGACTAGCGGGCAGCAGTTCTTC	CATSETGTSGQQFF
TRBJ1-5	-	-	TRBV2	TGTGCCAGCAGCGACGGACTAAATCAGCCCCAGCATTTT	CASSDGLNQPQHF
TRBJ2-7	-	TRBD2	TRBV4-1	TGCGCCAGCAGCCAATCCTCCGGGACTAGCGGGAGGGTGAATGAGCAGTACTTC	CASSQSSGTSGRVNEQYF
TRBJ2-3	few	TRBD2	TRBV18	TGTGCCAGCTCACCACCCTCTAGCGGGAGAAAAGATACGCAGTATTTT	CASSPPSSGRKDTQYF
TRBJ2-7	-	TRBD1	TRBV28	TGTGCCAGCAGTTTACCACAGGGGGCGCCCTACGAGCAGTACTTC	CASSLPQGAPYEQYF
TRBJ1-3	few	-	TRBV29-1	TGCAGCGCCGGGGAAGCGGACACCATATATTTT	CSAGEADTIYF
TRBJ2-2	few	TRBD2	TRBV20-1	TGCAGTGCCCGGAAACTGATTAGCGGGAGTTTCTCCGGGGAGCTGTTTTTT	CSARKLISGSFSGELFF
TRBJ1-2	-	-	TRBV12-3/TRBV12-4	TGTGCCAGCAGTCCAGGGATTCCTAACTATGGCTACACCTTC	CASSPGIPNYGYTF
TRBJ2-3	-	-	TRBV6-6	TGTGCCAGCAGTTACTCGATGGCGATTAACACAGATACGCAGTATTTT	CASSYSMAINTDTQYF
TRBJ2-5	-	-	TRBV10-3	TGTGCCATCAGTGAGTCATCAGGGGACCAAGAGACCCAGTACTTC	CAISESSGDQETQYF
TRBJ2-3	-	TRBD2	TRBV7-3	TGTGCCAGCAGCGCCACTAGCGGGGGGAGACCTAGCACAGATACGCAGTATTTT	CASSATSGGRPSTDTQYF
TRBJ2-7	many	TRBD1	TRBV5-1	TGCGCCAGCACCGAGACAGGGGGAGACTACGAGCAGTACTTC	CASTETGGDYEQYF
TRBJ2-1	few	TRBD1	TRBV20-1	TGCAGTGCTATCAGACAGGGATCCTACAATGAGCAGTTCTTC	CSAIRQGSYNEQFF
TRBJ2-7	-	TRBD1	TRBV7-9	TGTGCCAGCAGCTTTGGGGACAGGCCATCCTACGAGCAGTACTTC	CASSFGDRPSYEQYF
TRBJ2-5	few	-	TRBV11-2	TGTGCCAGCAGACAAGAGATCAGGGGCGCGGGAGACGAGACCCCGTACTTC	CASRQEIRGAGDETPYF
TRBJ2-3	few	-	TRBV20-1	TGCAGTGCTAGAGATCCGCGCTTCCGCGGAGCTAGCACAGATACGCAGTATTTT	CSARDPRFRGASTDTQYF
TRBJ2-1	few	-	TRBV12-3/TRBV12-4	TGTGCCAGCAGACCCGGGAACGGTAACAATGAGCAGTTCTTC	CASRPGNGNNEQFF
TRBJ1-1	-	-	TRBV19	TGTGCCAGTAGTGGGCAGGGTCGGACTGAAGCTTTCTTT	CASSGQGRTEAFF
TRBJ2-7	-	-	TRBV2	TGTGCCAGCACCGATAGGTTGGGGTTTCAGGAGCAGTACTTC	CASTDRLGFQEQYF